This record concerns one T cell receptor (beta chain) sequence. Clones were sequenced by immunoSEQ multiplex PCR, and TCRdb holds only the in-frame ones, with some missing. The sample consists of just under 150,000 clones, 80% to 90% of them appearing once. Trimming cost V 2 bases and J 5 bases, with 10 bases left between them. CDR3 length: 13 residues. Germline CDR1 reads SGHAT; CDR2 reads FQNNGV. This sample was included in a study of radiation and T cells in renal cell carcinoma. The time point was: blood 4 weeks post-SBRT, at nephrectomy. Treatment defined: 15 Gy SBRT to primary tumor, nephrectomy 4 weeks later.

The genes are TRBV11-2 and TRBJ2-7; D remains unclear. This specimen was blood, taken from a patient whose treatment included radiotherapy and nephrectomy. This TCR was recovered from a woman aged 45-59 years with renal cell carcinoma. The CDR3 region has the DNA TGTGCCAGCAGCTTATTATCTGTCCACGAGCAGTACTTC. Protein sequence: CASSLLSVHEQYF.